The source of this TCR beta chain is a study of cytomegalovirus exposure and HLA in healthy donors (dated by TCRdb to the late 2010s). At the level of the whole study: In an earlier analysis of 450 to 750 of the donors, 250 to 350 Gb of sequence data and 90 million to 120 million unique TCR beta sequences from 150 million to 200 million T cells were reported. About 310 gigabases of sequencing data and 70 million to 85 million unique TCR sequences were included in an early release covering 550 to 800 HLA-typed donors. Of the roughly 400 genotyped donors, about 84% fell in the genetic ancestry cluster associated with self-reported Caucasian donors. The study aimed to test whether signatures of past pathogen exposure could be identified by cataloging public T cell receptors. The study profiled the T cell repertoires of hundreds of subjects by immunosequencing and related them to cytomegalovirus serostatus. Besides the first cohort of about 730 subjects, a separate validation cohort made up of roughly 130 different subjects was used. High-throughput TCR immunosequencing, statistical association of individual TCRs with disease status, and machine learning were combined to predict cytomegalovirus infection status. A later analysis re-examined previously published TCR beta repertoires from just over 650 donors and added high-resolution HLA genotyping to investigate patterns of TCR occurrence. Rather than using new phenotypic data, the later analysis identified candidate immune exposures from TCR beta sequences and from how often those sequences occurred across donors. To decide whether each TCR beta V gene segment behaved as functional or pseudogenic, an earlier analysis of some 600 of the donors relied on high-throughput TCR beta sequencing. Donor age, sex, ethnicity and CMV serostatus were collected together with the repertoire data. Genome-wide SNP genotypes for about 65% of the roughly 670 donors were used in a later genetic analysis, which treated that subset as a discovery cohort. All discovery cohort repertoires had been generated using a single sequencing platform. Both class I and class II loci were covered by HLA typing, at four-digit resolution. The number of typed donors differed by locus: roughly 629-630 for A, B, C, DRB1 and DQB1; 500 to 550 for DQA1; 606 for DPA1; and around 490 for DPB1. Because of strong linkage in the cohort, four to six DR-DQ haplotypes were treated as single units for association and clustering. Among 398 genotyped donors of the cohort, an average of approximately 250,000 unique TCR beta nucleotide sequences were sequenced per donor, about a sixth of them non-productive. Paper-wide results and their limitations: In a later analysis, about 17,000 TCR beta sequences were associated with specific HLA alleles at a false discovery rate of 0.05. Over 15 rarely observed V segments, including chromosome 9 orphons, were excluded from the earlier analysis of several hundred of the donors because counts were too low. The authors suggested that the approach could potentially be extended to other disease states and immunological phenotypes. HLA typing was unavailable for some donors at each locus, so association tests used only the typed subset. A cluster of highly shared sequence variants was judged likely to be a technical artifact of the sequencing pipeline. The cohort was sequenced for TCR beta chains only, and without alpha or paired-chain data the features that could be detected were limited. When HLA alleles, especially DR and DQ, strongly co-occurred, TCR associations were difficult to assign to individual alleles. Several of the top co-occurrence clusters appeared to be linked to parvovirus B19, influenza, CMV and Epstein-Barr virus, according to a later analysis. The study gave a list of about 150 TCR beta chains associated with cytomegalovirus. A later genetic analysis reported fewer N-insertions in productive TCRs among donors in an Asian-associated ancestry cluster than the roughly 720-donor mean. A further reported finding was that TCR beta sequences accurately predicted the HLA-A and HLA-B alleles for most subjects in the first cohort. Broadly in line with IMGT annotations, most TCR beta V segments showed up in productive rearrangements about 90% or about 30% of the time in an earlier analysis of about 500 of the donors. Most TCR sequences were seen in very few donors, while some public TCRs were found in many individuals. CMV serostatus was the only immune exposure information available for the cohort. Roughly uniform sequencing depth across donors was assumed in presence/absence analyses, although this assumption may not hold. Some IMGT-functional V segments, including TRBV6-2 and TRBV6-3, could not be distinguished by the 87-base-pair reads and were therefore excluded. According to a later analysis, most CMV-associated TCR beta chains appeared to be HLA-restricted, and the HLA associations seemed to be driven largely by CMV exposure. Correlated functional status among segregating V segments might reflect linkage disequilibrium, but an unknown experimental factor could not be ruled out. A few of the identified cytomegalovirus-associated TCR beta chains were confirmed in vitro to be specific for cytomegalovirus antigens. The classifier was reported to diagnose cytomegalovirus status with high specificity and sensitivity in both the original and validation cohorts. According to a later analysis, TCR association rates differed among HLA loci, with DRB1 alleles showing the most associated TCRs and HLA-C alleles showing the fewest. In a later analysis, HLA-associated TCR beta chains were found to be more clonally expanded and to have lower generation probabilities than equally common non-associated chains. An association between a missense DCLRE1C variant and V-gene and J-gene trimming of TCR beta chains was found in a later genetic analysis and replicated in an independent cohort.

Germline trimming amounts to 3 bases on V and 4 bases on J, with 11 as the count of junction bases outside the gene matches. Measured from the cysteine to the phenylalanine, the CDR3 is 16 residues long. Just the 48-base CDR3 DNA is kept, in frame starting at base 1. CDR1 and CDR2, per the germline V gene, are MDHEN and SYDVKM. As for this clone: Its cognate antigen has yet to be identified. No much larger clone is present one base from it, and per-base qualities are unavailable.

The method was the immunoSEQ multiplex PCR assay. For the multiplex PCR, a mixture combining 60 forward primers for TCR Vbeta segments and 13 reverse primers for TCR Jbeta segments was used. A multiplex PCR assay on genomic DNA amplified the CDR3 region of rearranged TCR beta genes. On the Illumina HiSeq System, the amplified TCR beta libraries were sequenced as 87-base-pair reads. In the authors' own workflow: A later analysis counted tens of millions of unique TCR beta chains across the 666 repertoires, and around 12 million of these chains were shared by at least two donors. Raw reads were error-corrected and collapsed into unique sequences by a nearest-neighbor algorithm in which closely related sequences were merged to remove PCR and sequencing errors. V, D and J gene segments were assigned by aligning CDR3 sequences to IMGT reference sequences. For a sequence to be retained, a match of at least six nucleotides was required to both a V gene segment and a J gene segment. Rearrangements were classified as productive when the CDR3 lacked stop codons and remained in frame with V and J, and all other rearrangements were classified as non-productive. Following IMGT convention, CDR3 was defined as the stretch from the second conserved V-encoded cysteine up to the conserved J-encoded phenylalanine. In an earlier analysis of approximately 500 of the donors, sequences lacking an unambiguous match to a single V gene segment were excluded. In an earlier analysis of a few hundred of the donors, a V segment was called functional when productive rearrangements were above 56.7%, and segregating when the standard deviation between donors exceeded 5%. To diagnose cytomegalovirus status from the catalog of TCR beta chain sequences, a statistical classification framework was built. A later analysis assigned V and J genes by comparing TCR nucleotide sequences with IMGT/GENE-DB human TR gene sequences. The TCRdist pipeline was used in a later analysis to assign CDR3 sequences and most-parsimonious VDJ recombination scenarios. In a later analysis, each TCR beta chain was defined by its CDR3 amino acid sequence together with its V-gene family, and reads without a unique V-gene family were excluded. As a way to deal with suspected cross-contamination and a sequencing artifact, a later analysis dropped hundreds of nucleotide sequences that were highly shared and had low generation probability. A later analysis calculated a clonal expansion index for each public chain from normalized within-repertoire ranks of inferred template counts. A later analysis computed generation probabilities with a VDJ recombination model fitted to out-of-frame rearrangements, and checked the results against IGoR. In a later analysis, hypergeometric tests were used to score TCR-TCR, TCR-HLA and TCR-CMV co-occurrence, with a repertoire-size bias correction applied to TCR pairs. In a later analysis, false discovery rates were estimated by permuting HLA or CMV assignments 20 times. In a later analysis, co-occurring TCRs were grouped using DBSCAN, with TCRdist sequence similarity added in when clustering inside HLA-allele-positive subsets. Repertoires with fewer than 30,000 or more than 120,000 public chains, plus five repertoires with anomalous nucleotide sharing, were excluded from co-occurrence clustering. The clones in this table, taken by TCRdb from immuneACCESS, are in-frame only. Not every clone is retained; where verified, under half of the shortfall comes from an unresolved V gene, and the cause of the rest is unknown. For V, J and clone size, that table is used; D and trimming come from the DNA. This sample lists approximately 190,000 clones; about 84% were detected once. The ten largest clones capture around 4% of the sample.

In total, more than 500 healthy bone marrow donors made up the cohort. Cohort members were all nominally healthy when sampled, although unrecorded immune exposures were likely present. The donor tested CMV seronegative, placing the donor among the roughly 350 seronegative members of the cohort. A peripheral blood sample was provided by each donor, and peripheral blood mononuclear cells were used for TCR beta sequencing. Genomic DNA extraction from the blood cell samples was performed with the Qiagen DNeasy Blood Extraction Kit. The source is a man over 45 in good health and CMV-seronegative. The rearrangement joined TRBV28 to TRBJ2-7, with 8 central nucleotides matching TRBD2. Sequenced sample: PBMCs. The base sequence is TGTGCCAGCAGTTTCCCCCTTAGCGGGGCCCGTTACGAGCAGTACTTC. Translation gives CASSFPLSGARYEQYF.